This T cell receptor (beta chain) was found in a study of vaccination and CD4 T cells after COVID-19. Study-wide results and caveats: In convalescent patients, 304 of 307 vaccine-specific clones were mono-reactive for SARS-CoV-2 spike.

An Oncomine TCR Beta short-read assay was used to sequence the DNA from cultured CD4+ T cells. Cultured CD4+ T cells yielded the extracted genomic DNA. TCRdb used MiXCR to reprocess the PCR reads, holding one entry per CDR3 protein. This sample has about 18,000 distinct CDR3 sequences, with roughly 52% found just once. CDR3 length: 14 residues. From germline, CDR1 is MNHNS and CDR2 SASEGT. Trimming removed 6 bases from V and 2 bases from J; junction bases left unmatched: 5. Concerning this clonotype: The antigen is unknown.

Treatment reported: approximately 11-day PBMC culture with coronavirus spike peptide pools or control peptides (ViraFEST assay). The authors replaced half the medium with fresh IL-2 medium on days 3 and 7. The source material was CD4+ T cells from blood, cultured in vitro. The clonotype was recovered from a human donor who had recovered from COVID-19. The chain is built from TRBV6-1 and TRBJ1-1; 8 nucleotides line up with TRBD1. The CDR3 DNA sequence: TGTGCCAGCAGGGACAGGGTGATAAACACTGAAGCTTTCTTT. Its protein is CASRDRVINTEAFF.